This T cell receptor beta chain is drawn from a study of resident and recirculating memory T cells in vitiligo. The wider study: Epidermis came from shave biopsies of lesional and nonlesional sites, plus PBMCs.

Generated by immunoSEQ multiplex PCR, the TCRdb table keeps only in-frame clones and is missing some. This table has tens of thousands of clones, roughly 94% appearing once. The germline V gene encodes CDR1 SGHVS and CDR2 FNYEAQ. The CDR3 sequence is 15 residues long. The V and J ends lost 1 base and 4 bases, in that order; junction bases with no gene match: 2. The source is a male donor with vitiligo. The specimen sequenced was blood. The V gene is TRBV7-6, the J gene TRBJ2-7, with 12 bases identical to TRBD1. The chain's CDR3 is CASSLEGQGAYEQYF. CDR3 coding DNA: TGTGCCAGCAGCTTAGAGGGACAGGGGGCGTACGAGCAGTACTTC.